What follows are 17 T cell receptor beta chains derived from one specimen sequenced in a study of metastatic and nonmetastatic thyroid tumors. TCRdb called clones again from the PCR reads with MiXCR. Counted here are 20,000 to 25,000 clones, more than 9% occurring once; the ten biggest clones make up approximately 6.2%. There were no patients who had received any treatment before thyroid surgery. The sample consisted of blood. These receptors were taken from a male donor with papillary thyroid cancer or a benign thyroid nodule (not recorded which). Some clones in this sample may be carry-over from other donors' samples.

This clone was seen repeatedly, ten times or more. This sequence joins TRBV15 and TRBJ2-3; D is perhaps TRBD2 (6 bases). Germline V gene data show CDR1 as LNHNV and CDR2 as YYDKDF (reference sequence). Trimming stripped 2 bases from V and 0 bases from J, with 15 bases between. The CDR3 has 17 amino acids. The CDR3 region is CATSRRRTGTSTDTQYF. As DNA, the CDR3 is TGTGCCACCAGCAGACGTCGGACGGGGACTAGCACAGATACGCAGTATTTT.

At least ten counts were recorded for this clone. This rearrangement joins TRBV18 to TRBJ2-3; 9 positions match TRBD2. Germline CDR1 KGHSH, CDR2 LQKENI. V lost 5 bases and J lost 0; bases outside the gene matches: 9. The CDR3 extends over 17 amino acids. CDR3 loop: CASSAGLATLSTDTQYF. The CDR3 coding sequence is TGTGCCAGCTCAGCCGGACTAGCGACACTTAGCACAGATACGCAGTATTTT.

In its sample, this clone was seen many times. V and J are TRBV7-9 and TRBJ1-2; perhaps TRBD1 as D (6 bases). The CDR3 contains 15 residues. Per germline, CDR1 SEHNR and CDR2 FQNEAQ (reference sequence). The V and J ends lost 5 bases and 4 bases respectively, with 17 bases between them. The CDR3 DNA reads TGTGCCAGCAGCCCCGGGGCCTTAGGGGGCTATGGCTACACCTTC. It specifies CASSPGALGGYGYTF.

This clone is medium-sized by share. V is TRBV28 and J is TRBJ1-2; weak D call: TRBD1 (6 bases). The length of the CDR3 is 15 residues. The V and J ends lost 6 bases and 4 bases respectively, with 18 bases between them. CDR1 and CDR2 (germline): MDHEN, SYDVKM. As DNA, the CDR3 is TGTGCCAGCAGCCGGGGGGTTGGACAGTCCTATGGCTACACCTTC. The encoded protein is CASSRGVGQSYGYTF.

This clone is labeled as medium-sized. The chain uses TRBV12-3 or TRBV12-4 and TRBJ2-1; TRBD2 matches at 9 bases. The CDR3 is 15 amino acids. Unmatched junction bases numbered 10, after V lost 6 bases and J lost 7 bases. In nucleotides, the CDR3 is TGTGCCAGCAGCATTAGCGGGAGCGGCAGAAATGAGCAGTTCTTC. This translates into CASSISGSGRNEQFF.

The chain is built from TRBV6-2 or TRBV6-3 and TRBJ2-7; TRBD2 matches at 13 bases. CDR3 length: 16 residues. Germline values: CDR1 MNHEY, CDR2 SVGEGT. V shed 2 bases and J 6 bases; nucleotides not matched to a gene: 7. The CDR3 sequence: CASSYLRTSGSLEQYF. CDR3 DNA: TGTGCCAGCAGTTACCTTAGGACTAGCGGGAGCCTCGAGCAGTACTTC.

A word on this clone: Given a much more abundant clone one base away, this may be a read error. The same CDR3 also results from other DNA sequences found in this sample. The J gene is TRBJ2-7, the V gene TRBV12-3 or TRBV12-4, with 8 bases that match TRBD1. V lost 6 bases and J lost 3; bases outside the gene matches: 7. This CDR3 region has 14 residues. CDR3 loop: CASSTGTGFYEQYF. In DNA, the CDR3 is TGTGCCAGCAGCACCGGGACAGGTTTCTACGAGCAGTACTTC.

In its sample, this clone was seen many times. A read error may account for a junction end that differs from germline. In the same sample, other DNA sequences code for this CDR3. The rearrangement joins TRBV12-3 or TRBV12-4 to TRBJ2-1; 8 bases match TRBD1. The CDR3 runs to 13 residues. The CDR3 loop reads CASSLGTGIPPVF. CDR3 coding DNA: TGTGCCAGCAGTTTAGGGACAGGGATTCCCCCAGTCTTC.

The V call is TRBV3-1, the J call TRBJ2-5, with 7 bases matching TRBD2. The germline V gene has CDR1 LGHDT and CDR2 YNNKEL (reference sequence). After removal of 3 bases from V and 2 bases from J, the junction contained 0 bases not matched to a gene. The CDR3 covers 13 residues. The CDR3: CASSQRGQETQYF. The CDR3 bases are TGTGCCAGCAGCCAGCGGGGGCAAGAGACCCAGTACTTC.

At least ten counts were recorded for this clone. CDR3 in amino acids: CASFCRGLAGSGELFF. CDR3 DNA sequence: TGTGCCAGCTTCTGCCGCGGACTAGCGGGAAGCGGGGAGCTGTTTTTT. This chain uses TRBV6-7 with TRBJ2-2, with 12 bases matching TRBD2. Being an ORF, TRBV6-7 has a function that is uncertain. This CDR3 is built from 16 residues. The V segment lost 8 bases and the J segment 7 bases; nucleotides outside the gene matches: 11.

This clone was counted between two and nine times. The chain is built from TRBV28 and TRBJ1-2, with D possibly TRBD1 on 5 matching bases. V was clipped by 5 bases and J by 8 bases, with 15 bases between them. Germline lookup yields CDR1 MDHEN and CDR2 SYDVKM. CDR3 size: 13 residues. CDR3 in DNA: TGTGCCAGCAGTCCCCATGAGGGGCGCGGCTACACCTTC. Translation gives CASSPHEGRGYTF.

This clone is medium-sized (0.01 to 0.1%) in the sample. This chain connects TRBV27 to TRBJ2-6; D gene ambiguous. The CDR3 is made up of 15 amino acids. V was cut by 6 bases and J by 1 base, with 10 bases left in between. Germline loops: CDR1 MNHEY, CDR2 SMNVEV (reference sequence). The CDR3 sequence: CASSPAGSGANVLTF. Here the CDR3 DNA reads TGTGCCAGCAGCCCAGCCGGGTCTGGGGCCAACGTCCTGACTTTC.

This clone was seen ten or more times. The rearrangement joins TRBV20-1 to TRBJ1-5; D gene unclear. Germline values: CDR1 DFQATT, CDR2 SNEGSKA (reference sequence). V was shortened by 1 base and J by 0 bases, with 7 bases between the two germline ends. The CDR3 sequence is 14 residues long. The CDR3 nucleotides read TGCAGTGCTAGAGGGACTCTTAGCAATCAGCCCCAGCATTTT. The encoded protein is CSARGTLSNQPQHF.

This clone was found many times. This chain links TRBV20-1 with TRBJ2-1; a possible D gene is TRBD1 (6 bases). The CDR3 contains 16 residues. The V end lost 6 bases, the J end lost 2 bases, and 20 bases lay between the germline ends. CDR1 is DFQATT, CDR2 SNEGSKA, per germline (reference sequence). CDR3 in amino acids: CSAQIPGHGTYNEQFF. The CDR3 DNA reads TGCAGTGCCCAAATTCCGGGACACGGAACCTACAATGAGCAGTTCTTC.

The genes are TRBV12-3 or TRBV12-4 and TRBJ2-7, with TRBD1 matching over 9 bases. This CDR3 has 16 amino acids. Trimming at V came to 6 bases and at J to 4 bases, leaving 13 bases not matched to a gene. DNA for the CDR3: TGTGCCAGCAGAGTGTTGAGCGACAGGGGGGAATACGAGCAGTACTTC. This gives the protein CASRVLSDRGEYEQYF.

Concerning this clone: Mismatch with germline at one junction end may stem from a read error. The V and J genes are TRBV7-2 and TRBJ1-3, with TRBD1 identical over 7 bases. CDR3 length: 16 amino acids. Germline V gene lookup returns CDR1 SGHTA and CDR2 FQGNSA. This chain's CDR3 is CASSLGRTGLGNTIYF. Written as DNA, the CDR3 is TGTGCCAGCAGCTTAGGGCGGACAGGCCTTGGAAACACCATATACTTT. Filled out from reference TRBV7-2 and TRBJ1-3, the complete variable domain reads GAGVSQSPSNKVTEKGKDVELRCDPISGHTALYWYRQSLGQGLEFLIYFQGNSAPDKSGLPSDRFSAERTGGSVSTLTIQRTQQEDSAVYLCASSLGRTGLGNTIYFGEGSWLTVV.

The sample holds many counts of this clone. This chain joins TRBV6-5 and TRBJ1-1, with D perhaps TRBD1 (5 bases). Trimming took 10 bases from V and 5 from J, leaving 32 bases between them. Germline loops: CDR1 MNHEY, CDR2 SVGAGI. CDR3 size: 18 residues. The CDR3 nucleotides read TGTGCCACCACTTCTCAGGGAGGAATCACCTTTAAAGGGACTGAAGCTTTCTTT. This encodes CATTSQGGITFKGTEAFF.